This record looks at one T cell receptor (beta chain) sequence and its context. These data are taken from a study of identical twins. Trimming removed 3 bases from V and 6 bases from J, with 15 bases in between. This CDR3 has 14 residues. Germline CDR1 SGHDT, CDR2 YYEEEE. TCRdb redid the calling of the 5' RACE reads with MiXCR, one entry per CDR3 protein. The table shows hundreds of thousands of distinct CDR3 sequences, with 20% to 30% occurring only once. This sample also appeared in a second study, on T cells expressing NK-cell markers.

The specimen was CD4+ T cells sorted from blood. The TCR comes from a woman between 18 and 30 years old in good health. The rearrangement links TRBV5-6 to TRBJ2-5; D call uncertain. The CDR3 DNA sequence: TGTGCCAGCAGCTACCTGGACCTAGGAAAGACCCAGTACTTC. Translated, it gives CASSYLDLGKTQYF. The full variable domain, in which reference TRBV5-6 and TRBJ2-5 provide the parts outside the CDR3, is DAGVTQSPTHLIKTRGQQVTLRCSPKSGHDTVSWYQQALGQGPQFIFQYYEEEERQRGNFPDRFSGHQFPNYSSELNVNALLLGDSALYLCASSYLDLGKTQYFGPGTRLLVL.